This is a list of T cell receptor beta chains from one sample in a study of shared clonotypes between healthy human individuals. Data came from immunoSEQ multiplex PCR; TCRdb stores just in-frame clones and leaves some out. The profile shows roughly 700,000 clones, roughly 70% of them singletons. Sequencing was performed on memory CD4+ T cells sorted from blood. These receptor sequences come from a woman in her twenties or thirties in good health. The CDR3 runs from the conserved cysteine through the conserved F or W. D genes are given only for firm matches. Clone size is shown for a subset of rows, as once, few, many or a class of expanded clone.

V	D	size	J	CDR3	DNA
TRBV28	TRBD2	once	TRBJ2-1	CASTRAGDNEQFF	TGTGCCAGCACCCGAGCGGGAGACAATGAGCAGTTCTTC
TRBV25-1	.	.	TRBJ2-3	CASSQGSSWGATQYF	TGTGCCAGCAGTCAGGGCTCGAGCTGGGGGGCTACGCAGTATTTT
TRBV7-2	TRBD2	.	TRBJ2-3	CASSQGLAVVRYF	TGTGCCAGCAGCCAAGGACTAGCGGTTGTAAGGTATTTT
TRBV2	.	.	TRBJ1-1	CASTDGLNTEAFF	TGTGCCAGCACGGACGGATTGAACACTGAAGCTTTCTTT
TRBV2	.	.	TRBJ2-7	CASSDFGYEQYF	TGTGCCAGCAGTGACTTCGGTTACGAGCAGTACTTC
TRBV10-1	.	once	TRBJ2-7	CASSEGTAGYEQYF	TGCGCCAGCAGTGAGGGAACAGCCGGATACGAGCAGTACTTC
TRBV10-3	TRBD1	.	TRBJ1-5	CAISVGTGNQPQHF	TGTGCCATCAGTGTGGGGACAGGCAATCAGCCCCAGCATTTT
TRBV19	TRBD2	few	TRBJ2-7	CASSREDSYEQYF	TGTGCCAGTAGTCGGGAGGACTCCTACGAGCAGTACTTC
TRBV19	.	.	TRBJ2-3	CASSPDRKTSTDTQYF	TGTGCCAGTAGCCCTGACAGGAAGACTAGCACAGATACGCAGTATTTT
TRBV29-1	TRBD1	.	TRBJ2-1	CSSRGDRTYNEQFF	TGCAGCTCTCGAGGGGACAGAACCTACAATGAGCAGTTCTTC
TRBV2	.	.	TRBJ2-7	CASSHSELTYEQYF	TGTGCCAGCAGTCACAGCGAGCTAACCTACGAGCAGTACTTC
TRBV28	TRBD2	.	TRBJ2-7	CASIGGRYSYEQYF	TGTGCCAGCATTGGCGGGAGGTACTCCTACGAGCAGTACTTC
TRBV11-2	.	.	TRBJ1-5	CASSLQLTQPQHF	TGTGCCAGCAGCTTACAGCTGACTCAGCCCCAGCATTTT
TRBV6-1	.	.	TRBJ2-7	CASGQLYEQYF	TGTGCCAGCGGGCAATTATACGAGCAGTACTTC
TRBV5-1	.	.	TRBJ2-1	CASSSRPTTSSEQFF	TGCGCCAGCAGCTCTCGCCCGACAACTAGTTCCGAGCAGTTCTTC
TRBV27	.	.	TRBJ2-3	CASTPFRGDLGDTQYF	TGTGCCAGCACTCCTTTTAGGGGGGATCTGGGAGATACGCAGTATTTT
TRBV5-1	TRBD1	.	TRBJ1-1	CASSRRSGQANTEAFF	TGCGCCAGCAGCAGGAGGTCCGGACAGGCGAACACTGAAGCTTTCTTT
TRBV7-3	.	.	TRBJ1-3	CASGRGSGNTIYF	TGTGCCAGCGGACGGGGCTCTGGAAACACCATATATTTT
TRBV2	.	few	TRBJ2-7	CASTARSYEQYF	TGTGCCAGCACGGCCAGATCCTACGAGCAGTACTTC
TRBV14	.	.	TRBJ1-2	CASSQGSGFWDGYTF	TGTGCCAGCAGCCAAGGAAGCGGGTTTTGGGATGGCTACACCTTC
TRBV19	TRBD1	few	TRBJ1-4	CASSPGTGGRVNEKLFF	TGTGCCAGTAGCCCCGGGACAGGGGGCAGGGTGAATGAAAAACTGTTTTTT
TRBV19	TRBD2	.	TRBJ2-2	CASSLGSGRGVTGELFF	TGTGCCAGTAGTCTCGGTAGCGGGAGGGGCGTCACCGGGGAGCTGTTTTTT
TRBV28	TRBD1	.	TRBJ1-1	CASSSLGQGIEAFF	TGTGCCAGCAGTTCATTGGGACAGGGGATTGAAGCTTTCTTT
TRBV28	.	.	TRBJ2-7	CASSSSGPSNYEQYF	TGTGCCAGCAGTTCATCGGGACCGTCAAACTACGAGCAGTACTTC
TRBV29-1	.	.	TRBJ2-5	CSVEQETQYF	TGCAGCGTTGAACAAGAGACCCAGTACTTC
TRBV21-1	.	.	TRBJ2-2	CASSISDHNSAGELFF	TGTGCCAGCAGCATCTCGGACCACAATAGTGCCGGGGAGCTGTTTTTT
TRBV18	TRBD1	.	TRBJ2-2	CASSPGTGFTGELFF	TGTGCCAGCTCTCCAGGGACAGGGTTCACCGGGGAGCTGTTTTTT
TRBV20-1	.	.	TRBJ1-4	CSAVDREKLFF	TGCAGTGCTGTAGACAGGGAAAAACTGTTTTTT
TRBV25-1	.	.	TRBJ2-2	CASNQVNTGELFF	TGTGCCAGCAATCAGGTGAACACCGGGGAGCTGTTTTTT
TRBV5-5	TRBD2	.	TRBJ2-3	CASSPLWTSGKTDTQYF	TGTGCCAGCAGCCCCCTTTGGACTAGCGGGAAGACAGATACGCAGTATTTT
TRBV4-1	.	.	TRBJ2-7	CASSQPVDSDRGYEQYF	TGCGCCAGCAGCCAGCCAGTAGACAGCGATAGAGGCTACGAGCAGTACTTC
TRBV15	TRBD2	few	TRBJ2-7	CATSRDGSGSSYEQYF	TGTGCCACCAGCAGAGATGGAAGCGGGAGCTCCTACGAGCAGTACTTC
TRBV11-2	TRBD1	.	TRBJ2-1	CASSIAGTGWLVGNEQFF	TGTGCCAGCAGCATAGCCGGGACAGGGTGGCTTGTTGGCAATGAGCAGTTCTTC
TRBV14	.	.	TRBJ1-2	CASSQGGRDRRFGYTF	TGTGCCAGCAGCCAAGGAGGTAGGGACCGGAGGTTTGGCTACACCTTC
TRBV2	.	.	TRBJ1-5	CASSEGTNQPQHF	TGTGCCAGCAGTGAAGGGACTAATCAGCCCCAGCATTTT
TRBV10-3	.	.	TRBJ2-5	CAISEGETQYF	TGTGCCATCAGTGAAGGAGAGACCCAGTACTTC
TRBV30	TRBD1	.	TRBJ1-2	CAQSTGGYGYTF	TGTGCCCAATCCACAGGGGGATATGGCTACACCTTC
TRBV19	.	.	TRBJ1-1	CASSSYRGLQNTEAFF	TGTGCCAGTAGTTCTTACCGGGGACTGCAGAACACTGAAGCTTTCTTT